This entry describes one TCR beta chain. These data come from a study of blood T cell repertoires in COVID-19. Study-wide background: Specimens from acute and convalescent COVID-19 originated in the United States, Italy and Spain. PBMCs, B-cell-depleted T cells, or T cells provided the cDNA or gDNA that made up the material.

Per the original methods: Amplification with reference gene primers provided the estimates of nucleated cell counts. Profiling relied on immunoSEQ multiplex PCR, and the TCRdb table lists in-frame clones only, not all of them. The V and J calls and clone size come from that table; D and trimming were worked out from the DNA. This table holds 200,000 or so clones, approximately 82% found once. The sequenced sample consisted of peripheral blood. This TCR came from a human donor with acute or convalescent COVID-19. The donor label of this sample is uncertain.

CDR3 protein: CSVIQGTEAFF. CDR3 nucleotide sequence: TGCAGCGTTATACAGGGCACTGAAGCTTTCTTT. V usage is TRBV29-1 and J usage is TRBJ1-1, with D possibly TRBD1 on 6 matching bases. This CDR3 comprises 11 residues. V lost 5 bases, J lost 4 bases, and 8 bases lay in between. CDR1 SQVTM and CDR2 ANQGSEA come from the germline V gene.